The next 27 T cell receptor beta chains were all read from a single sample in a study of blood T cell repertoires in COVID-19. The data were produced by immunoSEQ multiplex PCR, yet TCRdb's version contains in-frame clones alone and is incomplete. The table includes about 130,000 clones, about 91% detected once. Sequences were obtained from peripheral blood. Receptors originate from a man in his fifties with acute or convalescent COVID-19.

The rearrangement uses TRBV11-2 and TRBJ2-1; 12 bases line up with TRBD2. CDR3 length equals 16 residues. Germline CDR1 reads SGHAT; CDR2 reads FQNNGV. J gave up 7 bases and V 5 bases, and 9 bases lay outside the gene matches. For the CDR3, the DNA is TGTGCCAGCAGCCTACGGGGACTAGCGGGCCCTAATGAGCAGTTCTTC. This encodes CASSLRGLAGPNEQFF.

This clone appeared once. The J gene is TRBJ1-2, the V gene TRBV7-9; no clear D gene. The CDR3 has 14 amino acids. V was shortened by 5 bases and J by 4 bases, with 14 bases between the two germline ends. Per the germline V gene, CDR1 is SEHNR and CDR2 is FQNEAQ (reference sequence). The CDR3 here is CASSPAAGFYGYTF. The CDR3 nucleotides read TGTGCCAGCAGCCCTGCCGCCGGGTTCTATGGCTACACCTTC.

The chain links TRBV4-1 to TRBJ1-5; 7 bases are a match to TRBD1. Germline CDR1 reads MGHRA; CDR2 reads YSYEKL. V trimming: 0 bases; J trimming: 9 bases; junction bases outside the gene matches: 11. CDR3 length: 16 residues. The CDR3 loop is CASSQDLQGTGWPQHF. The DNA for the CDR3 is TGCGCCAGCAGCCAAGACTTACAGGGGACGGGGTGGCCCCAGCATTTT.

The rearrangement joins TRBV18 to TRBJ2-7, with TRBD1 matching over 12 bases. The germline V gene has CDR1 KGHSH and CDR2 LQKENI. With 4 bases clipped from V and 7 bases from J, the junction kept 11 bases outside the gene matches. CDR3 length: 16 amino acids. This chain's CDR3 is CASSQTSGQGAREQYF. CDR3 DNA: TGTGCCAGCTCACAAACCTCGGGACAGGGGGCTCGAGAGCAGTACTTC.

The V and J genes are TRBV6-5 and TRBJ2-5, with 9 bases aligning to TRBD1. The CDR3 contains 13 residues. The ends lost 6 bases at V and 5 bases at J; junction bases unmatched: 4. Germline CDR1 reads MNHEY; CDR2 reads SVGAGI. The CDR3 DNA reads TGTGCCAGCAGGACACAGGGGGCCGAGACCCAGTACTTC. Its protein product is CASRTQGAETQYF.

The chain couples TRBV28 to TRBJ1-1; D is undetermined. Germline V gene data show CDR1 as MDHEN and CDR2 as SYDVKM. Trimming cost V 7 bases and J 0 bases, with 12 bases left between them. This CDR3 has 14 amino acids. The CDR3 here is CASTRPPVNTEAFF. As DNA, the CDR3 is TGTGCCAGCACCCGCCCCCCGGTGAACACTGAAGCTTTCTTT.

The chain is built from TRBV11-2 and TRBJ1-6; TRBD1 is a possible D gene (6 bases). The V and J ends lost 5 bases and 14 bases respectively, with 19 bases between them. The CDR3 contains 14 residues. Germline values: CDR1 SGHAT, CDR2 FQNNGV. CDR3 coding DNA: TGTGCCAGCAGCCATACAGGCCAGGGGATGGCCCTCCACTTT. It specifies CASSHTGQGMALHF.

The J gene is TRBJ1-3, the V gene TRBV7-2; D remains ambiguous. With 2 bases removed from V and 0 bases from J, the gap between germline ends came to 5 bases. CDR1 SGHTA and CDR2 FQGNSA come from the germline V gene. The CDR3 spans 14 residues. As DNA, the CDR3 is TGTGCCAGCAGCTTAATGAGCTCTGGAAACACCATATATTTT. Its translation: CASSLMSSGNTIYF.

The chain uses TRBV5-1 and TRBJ2-1; D gene ambiguous. Trimming took 1 base from V and 0 from J, leaving 11 bases between them. This CDR3 has 16 amino acids. Looked up from germline, CDR1 is SGHRS and CDR2 is YFSETQ. The DNA for the CDR3 is TGCGCCAGCAGCTTGTCAATAGCTAGCTCCTACAATGAGCAGTTCTTC. Translated: CASSLSIASSYNEQFF.

The gene calls are TRBV5-1 and TRBJ1-2; D is unclear. Looked up from germline, CDR1 is SGHRS and CDR2 is YFSETQ. There are 13 residues in the CDR3. V gave up 3 bases and J gave up 5 bases, with 11 bases separating them. CDR3 loop: CASSYSRDYGYTF. The DNA of the CDR3 is TGCGCCAGCAGCTATAGCCGGGATTATGGCTACACCTTC.

Concerning this clone itself: Its ends do not fully match the called genes, so a read error is possible. This chain joins TRBV5-1 and TRBJ2-1; 15 nucleotides agree with TRBD2. The CDR3 sequence is 15 residues long. From germline, CDR1 is SGHRS and CDR2 YFSETQ. The chain's CDR3 is CASSSRGLAGGPGIF. CDR3 nucleotides: TGCGCCAGCAGCTCCCGAGGACTAGCGGGAGGGCCAGGGATCTTC.

The V gene is TRBV7-2, the J gene TRBJ1-2; tentative D call: TRBD1 (5 bases). This CDR3 region has 13 residues. V gave up 7 bases and J gave up 7 bases, with 16 bases separating them. Germline V gene data show CDR1 as SGHTA and CDR2 as FQGNSA. The CDR3 DNA reads as TGTGCCAGCAACCAGAACAGGAGGGGTGGCTACACCTTC. This encodes CASNQNRRGGYTF.

This sequence joins TRBV24-1 and TRBJ1-5; 8 nucleotides line up with TRBD1. The V gene end was trimmed by 4 bases and the J gene end by 6 bases; junction bases not matched to a gene: 7. This CDR3 has 15 residues. The germline V gene has CDR1 KGHDR and CDR2 SFDVKD. Here the CDR3 reads CATSESTGGGQPQHF. CDR3 in DNA: TGTGCCACCAGTGAATCTACAGGGGGTGGTCAGCCCCAGCATTTT.

The V gene is TRBV5-1, the J gene TRBJ2-5; 9 bases line up with TRBD2. Trimming at V came to 7 bases and at J to 2 bases, leaving 9 bases not matched to a gene. This CDR3 comprises 15 residues. Germline V gene lookup returns CDR1 SGHRS and CDR2 YFSETQ. The CDR3 coding sequence is TGCGCCAGCTCAGGTGGCGGGAGGGCACAAGAGACCCAGTACTTC. It specifies CASSGGGRAQETQYF.

This clone appeared once. The chain links TRBV4-2 to TRBJ1-2; D remains unclear. V was cut by 4 bases and J by 8 bases, with 8 bases left in between. CDR3 length: 11 residues. The germline V gene has CDR1 LGHNA and CDR2 YNFKEQ. The CDR3 sequence is CASSLNRGYTF. DNA of the CDR3: TGTGCCAGCAGCCTTAACCGGGGCTACACCTTC.

The chain couples TRBV10-2 to TRBJ1-4; a possible D gene is TRBD1 (6 bases). Trimming removed 8 bases from V and 12 bases from J, with 19 bases in between. Germline V gene data show CDR1 as WSHSY and CDR2 as SAAADI. The CDR3 totals 13 residues. CDR3 bases: TGCGCCAGCGGACGACAGGCTGGCTCGGAACTGTTTTTT. Translation gives CASGRQAGSELFF.

The V call is TRBV28, the J call TRBJ2-3, with 7 bases identical to TRBD2. Germline V gene data show CDR1 as MDHEN and CDR2 as SYDVKM. J gave up 4 bases and V 6 bases, and 13 bases lay outside the gene matches. The CDR3 loop spans 16 amino acids. This chain's CDR3 is CASSPVMGAGPDTQYF. The CDR3 coding sequence is TGTGCCAGCAGCCCAGTCATGGGAGCGGGACCAGATACGCAGTATTTT.

The CDR3 bases are TGCAGCGTTGGGCGGGGAACCGAAAAACTGTTTTTT. Amino acid sequence: CSVGRGTEKLFF. This rearrangement joins TRBV29-1 to TRBJ1-4, with D unresolved. CDR3 length: 12 residues. The V gene's germline CDR1 is SQVTM and CDR2 ANQGSEA. The V end lost 4 bases, the J end lost 8 bases, and 11 bases lay between the germline ends.

Only one count was recorded for this clone. The rearrangement links TRBV20-1 to TRBJ2-2, with D maybe TRBD1 (5 bases). V was clipped by 3 bases and J by 2 bases, with 10 bases between them. The CDR3 has 14 amino acids. Germline CDR1 DFQATT, CDR2 SNEGSKA (reference sequence). As DNA, the CDR3 is TGCAGTGCTAGTTTTCAGGGTAACACCGGGGAGCTGTTTTTT. This translates into CSASFQGNTGELFF.

The rearrangement links TRBV7-9 to TRBJ1-5; 7 bases match TRBD1. The V gene end was trimmed by 3 bases and the J gene end by 8 bases; junction bases not matched to a gene: 4. Germline V gene lookup returns CDR1 SEHNR and CDR2 FQNEAQ (reference sequence). The CDR3 extends over 13 amino acids. The chain's CDR3 is CASSFETGEPQHF. CDR3 in DNA: TGTGCCAGCAGCTTCGAAACAGGGGAGCCCCAGCATTTT.

The J gene is TRBJ1-1, the V gene TRBV5-5; TRBD1 might be the D (5 bases). The V gene's germline CDR1 is SGHKS and CDR2 YYEKEE (reference sequence). The CDR3 loop spans 14 amino acids. Trimming stripped 2 bases from V and 2 bases from J, with 10 bases between. The CDR3 DNA reads as TGTGCCAGCAGCTTACAGGTCGGAAACACTGAAGCTTTCTTT. It encodes CASSLQVGNTEAFF.

This clone was recorded once. CDR3 sequence (DNA): TGTGCCAGCAGCTTGAACAGGCAGGAAGCTTTCTTT. It specifies CASSLNRQEAFF. The chain links TRBV11-1 to TRBJ1-1, with a possible D match to TRBD1 (5 bases). The germline gives CDR1 SGHAT, CDR2 FQDESV (reference sequence). The CDR3 consists of 12 residues. The V and J ends lost 3 bases and 8 bases respectively, with 10 bases between them.

The chain carries TRBV5-1 and TRBJ1-2; a weak D match, TRBD1 (6 bases). The V gene lost 0 bases and the J gene lost 9 bases, with 15 bases spanning the gap. The length of the CDR3 is 14 residues. Germline V lookup: CDR1 SGHRS, CDR2 YFSETQ. CDR3 nucleotides: TGCGCCAGCAGCTTGGCGCCTCCCGACAGGAGCTACACCTTC. It translates to CASSLAPPDRSYTF. Filled out from reference TRBV5-1 and TRBJ1-2, the complete variable domain reads KAGVTQTPRYLIKTRGQQVTLSCSPISGHRSVSWYQQTPGQGLQFLFEYFSETQRNKGNFPGRFSGRQFSNSRSEMNVSTLELGDSALYLCASSLAPPDRSYTFGSGTRLTVV.

The chain couples TRBV10-2 to TRBJ2-7, with 7 positions matching TRBD1. The germline gives CDR1 WSHSY, CDR2 SAAADI. V shed 5 bases and J 6 bases; nucleotides not matched to a gene: 13. The CDR3 consists of 15 residues. The CDR3 loop reads CASSLDRVRGGEQYF. The DNA for the CDR3 is TGCGCCAGCAGTCTTGACAGGGTAAGGGGTGGCGAGCAGTACTTC.

V is TRBV7-2 and J is TRBJ2-1, with TRBD2 identical over 9 bases. V lost 3 bases and J lost 10; bases outside the gene matches: 7. This CDR3 region has 14 residues. Germline loops: CDR1 SGHTA, CDR2 FQGNSA. The CDR3 spells CASSFGGGALEQFF. The CDR3 nucleotides read TGTGCCAGCAGCTTTGGCGGGGGGGCCTTGGAGCAGTTCTTC.

This chain uses TRBV19 with TRBJ2-5; 8 bases are a match to TRBD2. The V gene's germline CDR1 is LNHDA and CDR2 SQIVND (reference sequence). This CDR3 is built from 14 residues. V was pared by 3 bases and J by 4 bases, with 4 bases of the junction left unmatched. For the CDR3, the DNA is TGTGCCAGTAGTATGGCGGGAGGATTAGAGACCCAGTACTTC. It yields the protein CASSMAGGLETQYF.

The chain has TRBV7-9 and TRBJ1-4; the match to TRBD1 covers 7 bases. This CDR3 comprises 15 residues. V was pared by 6 bases and J by 3 bases, with 7 bases of the junction left unmatched. CDR1 is SEHNR and CDR2 is FQNEAQ in the germline V gene (reference sequence). The DNA of the CDR3 is TGTGCCAGCAGTCCTACCGGGACAGCTAATGAAAAACTGTTTTTT. Its translation is CASSPTGTANEKLFF.